This T cell receptor (beta chain) was identified in a study of shared T cell receptors in the human thymus. CDR1 and CDR2 (germline): SGHAT, FQDESV (reference sequence). V dropped 6 bases and J dropped 7 bases, with 22 bases sitting between them. The CDR3 has 15 amino acids. Sequencing used immunoSEQ multiplex PCR; TCRdb keeps in-frame clones, though not all of them. The sample has around 340,000 clones, approximately 95% seen once. This sequence joins TRBV11-1 and TRBJ2-7, with no clear D. The origin of this receptor is a human donor. The sequenced material came from thymocytes. CDR3 amino acids: CASRPPLSSTSEQYF. CDR3 nucleotide sequence: TGTGCCAGCAGGCCCCCTCTTAGCAGCACGAGTGAGCAGTACTTC.